The TCR beta chain described here comes from a study of radiotherapy plus CTLA-4 blockade in lung cancer. V lost 0 bases, J lost 7 bases, and 20 bases lay in between. The CDR3 consists of 16 residues. Germline V gene lookup returns CDR1 SGDLS and CDR2 YYNGEE. Concerning this clone: What it recognizes is unknown.

General study findings and limits: With interferon-beta, early dynamics of blood T cell clones were reported to best predict response. Subsequent to radiotherapy plus ipilimumab, tumor-derived TCR clones underwent expansion in blood.

The repertoire was sequenced with immunoSEQ multiplex PCR; TCRdb's copy has only in-frame clones and lacks some. The table records about 98,000 clones, around nine tenths of them present only once. The rearrangement links TRBV9 to TRBJ2-7; no firm D call. The starting material was peripheral blood, obtained from a patient treated with radiotherapy plus ipilimumab. The receptor comes from a human donor with non-small cell lung cancer that progressed on radiotherapy plus ipilimumab. Here the CDR3 DNA reads TGTGCCAGCAGCGTAGCGCCAGCGTTCCTTTCCGGGGAGCAGTACTTC. This gives the protein CASSVAPAFLSGEQYF. Looking up the rest from reference TRBV9 and TRBJ2-7 gives the full variable domain: DSGVTQTPKHLITATGQRVTLRCSPRSGDLSVYWYQQSLDQGLQFLIQYYNGEERAKGNILERFSAQQFPDLHSELNLSSLELGDSALYFCASSVAPAFLSGEQYFGPGTRLTVT.